This paragraph covers one T cell receptor (beta chain) sequence. Its antigen remains unknown. Profiling relied on immunoSEQ multiplex PCR, and the TCRdb table lists in-frame clones only, not all of them. Counted here are 70,000 to 85,000 clones, 90% to 95% occurring once; the ten biggest clones make up 8%. The data were taken from a study of PD-1 blockade in classical Hodgkin lymphoma. With no exception, relapse followed autologous stem cell transplantation in all patients, and brentuximab vedotin exposure varied. V shed 1 base and J 7 bases; nucleotides not matched to a gene: 5. CDR1 is LGHNA and CDR2 is YNFKEQ in the germline V gene. The CDR3 is 16 amino acids. Study findings and constraints: Exclusion applied to patients who initiated nivolumab less than 1 year following ASCT. Complete responders showed a baseline diversity that resembled the diversity of newly diagnosed patients. Significant TCR diversity gains by C4D1 occurred in CD4+ but not CD8+ cells.

This TCR was recovered from a human donor with classical Hodgkin lymphoma. This chain links TRBV4-2 with TRBJ2-2; 11 bases fit TRBD1. Sequenced here: peripheral blood mononuclear cells (PBMCs), sampled at baseline. The CDR3 sequence is CASSQVGQGAGGELFF. As DNA, the CDR3 is TGTGCCAGCAGCCAAGTTGGACAGGGGGCCGGCGGGGAGCTGTTTTTT.